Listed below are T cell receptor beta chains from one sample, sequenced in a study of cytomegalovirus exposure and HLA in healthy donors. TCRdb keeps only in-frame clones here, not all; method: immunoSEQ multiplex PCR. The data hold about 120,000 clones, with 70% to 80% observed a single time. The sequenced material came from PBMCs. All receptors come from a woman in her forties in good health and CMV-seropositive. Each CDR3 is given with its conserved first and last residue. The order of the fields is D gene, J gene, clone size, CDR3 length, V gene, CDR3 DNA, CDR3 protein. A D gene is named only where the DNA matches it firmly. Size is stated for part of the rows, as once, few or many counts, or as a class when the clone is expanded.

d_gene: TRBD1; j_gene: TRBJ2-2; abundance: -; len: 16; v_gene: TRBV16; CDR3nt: TGTGCCAGCAGCCACACAGGGGAACCTTTCACCGGGGAGCTGTTTTTT; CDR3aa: CASSHTGEPFTGELFF
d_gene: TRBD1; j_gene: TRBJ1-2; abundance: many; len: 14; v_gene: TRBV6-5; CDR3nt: TGTGCCAGCATCGGGACAGGGGAAGACTATGGCTACACCTTC; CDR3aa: CASIGTGEDYGYTF
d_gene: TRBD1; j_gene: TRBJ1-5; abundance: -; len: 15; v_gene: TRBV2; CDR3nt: TGTGCCAGCACTCTGACAGGGGGCCGGGATCAGCCCCAGCATTTT; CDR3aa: CASTLTGGRDQPQHF
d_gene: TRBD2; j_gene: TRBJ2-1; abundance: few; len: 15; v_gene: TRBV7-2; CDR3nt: TGTGCCAGCAGATCTAGCGGGGGGCTATACAATGAGCAGTTCTTC; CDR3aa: CASRSSGGLYNEQFF
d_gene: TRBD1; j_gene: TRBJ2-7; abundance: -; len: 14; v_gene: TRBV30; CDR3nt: TGTGCCTGGAGTGTACAGGGGGCCTCCTACGAGCAGTACTTC; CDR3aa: CAWSVQGASYEQYF
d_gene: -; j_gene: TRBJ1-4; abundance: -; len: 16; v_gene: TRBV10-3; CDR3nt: TGTGCCATCAGCGCACAGGCCTCCCCCTTGAATGAAAAACTGTTTTTT; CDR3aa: CAISAQASPLNEKLFF
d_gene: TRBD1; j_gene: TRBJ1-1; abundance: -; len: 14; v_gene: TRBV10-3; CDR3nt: TGTGCCATCAGTGAAGATTTGGGACAGGGAAAAGCTTTCTTT; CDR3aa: CAISEDLGQGKAFF
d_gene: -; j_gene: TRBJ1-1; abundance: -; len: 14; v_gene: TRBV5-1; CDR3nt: TGCGCCAGCAGCTTGGTTCAGGGAACCACGGAAGCTTTCTTT; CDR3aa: CASSLVQGTTEAFF
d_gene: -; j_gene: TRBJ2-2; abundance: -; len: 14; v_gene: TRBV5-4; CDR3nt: TGTGCCAGCAGCTTGGCCGGGAGCACCGGGGAGCTGTTTTTT; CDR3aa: CASSLAGSTGELFF
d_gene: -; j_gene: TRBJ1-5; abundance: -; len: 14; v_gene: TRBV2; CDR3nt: TGTGCCAGCAGCGGGATGTGGGGCAATCAGCCCCAGCATTTT; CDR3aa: CASSGMWGNQPQHF
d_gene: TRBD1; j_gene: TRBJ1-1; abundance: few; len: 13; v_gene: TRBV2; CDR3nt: TGTGCCACAAAGGGACAGCTCAACACTGAAGCTTTCTTT; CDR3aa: CATKGQLNTEAFF
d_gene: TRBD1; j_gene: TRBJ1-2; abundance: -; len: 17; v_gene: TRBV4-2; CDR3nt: TGTGCCAGCAGCCAAGCCTCGGGACAGGGGACTAACTATGGCTACACCTTC; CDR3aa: CASSQASGQGTNYGYTF
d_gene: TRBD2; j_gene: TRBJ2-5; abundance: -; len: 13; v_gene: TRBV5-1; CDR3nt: TGCGCCAGCAGTCGCGGGGGGGCGAAGACCCAGTACTTC; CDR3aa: CASSRGGAKTQYF
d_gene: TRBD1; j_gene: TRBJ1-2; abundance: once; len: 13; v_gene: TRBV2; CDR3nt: TGTGCCAGCAGTGAAGGACAGGGCCGTGGCTACACCTTC; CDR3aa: CASSEGQGRGYTF
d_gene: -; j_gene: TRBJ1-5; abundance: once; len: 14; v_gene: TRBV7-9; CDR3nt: TGTGCCAGCAGCCGCGGTTCTAGCAATCAGCCCCAGCATTTT; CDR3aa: CASSRGSSNQPQHF
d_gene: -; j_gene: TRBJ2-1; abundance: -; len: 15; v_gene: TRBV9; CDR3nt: TGTGCCAGCAGCGCTTTCACGGTCTCCTACAATGAGCAGTTCTTC; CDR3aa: CASSAFTVSYNEQFF
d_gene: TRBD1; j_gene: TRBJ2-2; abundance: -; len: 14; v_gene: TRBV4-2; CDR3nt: TGTGCCAGCAGCCGGACAGGGGGCGGCGGGGAGCTGTTTTTT; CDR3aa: CASSRTGGGGELFF
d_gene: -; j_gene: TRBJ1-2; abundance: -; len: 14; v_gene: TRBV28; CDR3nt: TGTGCCAGCAACCAGGACAACGGGCCTCTTGGCTACACCTTC; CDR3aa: CASNQDNGPLGYTF
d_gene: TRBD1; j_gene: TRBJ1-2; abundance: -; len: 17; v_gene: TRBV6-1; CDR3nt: TGTGCCAGCAGTGAAGCGCTTCGGGGGACAGGTGGGGGGGGCTACACCTTC; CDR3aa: CASSEALRGTGGGGYTF
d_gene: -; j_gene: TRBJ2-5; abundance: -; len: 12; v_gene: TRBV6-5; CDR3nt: TGTGCCAGTCGGGGGTACCAAGAGACCCAGTACTTC; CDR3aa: CASRGYQETQYF
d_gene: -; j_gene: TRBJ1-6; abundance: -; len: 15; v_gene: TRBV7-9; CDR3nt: TGTTCCAGCACCTCGATTGTTGTCGCGGGTTCACCCCTCCACTTT; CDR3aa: CSSTSIVVAGSPLHF
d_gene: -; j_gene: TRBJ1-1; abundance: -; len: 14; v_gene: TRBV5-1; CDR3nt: TGCGCCAGCAGCTTGGTTTCAGGGGTGGGTGAAGCTTTCTTT; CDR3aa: CASSLVSGVGEAFF
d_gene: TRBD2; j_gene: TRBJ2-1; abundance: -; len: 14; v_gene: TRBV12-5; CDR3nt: TGTGCTAGTGGTTTGGGGCGGGAGTACAATGAGCAGTTCTTC; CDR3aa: CASGLGREYNEQFF
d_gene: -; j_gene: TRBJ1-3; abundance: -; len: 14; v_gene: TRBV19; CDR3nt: TGTGCCAGCGGACAGAAGGGGTCTGGAAACACCATATATTTT; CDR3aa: CASGQKGSGNTIYF
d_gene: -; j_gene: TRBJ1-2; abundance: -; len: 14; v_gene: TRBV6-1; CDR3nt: TGTGCCAGCAGTGGGGACATGGCTAACTATGGCTACACCTTC; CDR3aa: CASSGDMANYGYTF
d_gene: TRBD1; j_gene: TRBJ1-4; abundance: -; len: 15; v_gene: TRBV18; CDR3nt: TGTGCCAGCTCACCTTCCTTCGGGACAGATGAAAAACTGTTTTTT; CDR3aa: CASSPSFGTDEKLFF
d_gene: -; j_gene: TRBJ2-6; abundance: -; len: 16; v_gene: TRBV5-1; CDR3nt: TGCGCCAGCAGCGCCCATGCAGGGGCTGGGGCCAACGTCCTGACTTTC; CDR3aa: CASSAHAGAGANVLTF
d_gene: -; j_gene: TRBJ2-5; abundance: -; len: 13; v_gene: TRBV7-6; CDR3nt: TGTGCCAGCAGCTTCACAGAATCGGAGACCCAGTACTTC; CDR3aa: CASSFTESETQYF
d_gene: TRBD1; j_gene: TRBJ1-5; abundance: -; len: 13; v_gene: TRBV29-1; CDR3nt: TGCAGCGCCACTGGGACTGGCCAGGGGGCCCAGCATTTT; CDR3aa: CSATGTGQGAQHF
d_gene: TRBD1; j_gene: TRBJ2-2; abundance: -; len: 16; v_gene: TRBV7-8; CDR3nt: TGTGCCAGCAGCCGGGACAGGGTCCGGGGCACCGGGGAGCTGTTTTTT; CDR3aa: CASSRDRVRGTGELFF
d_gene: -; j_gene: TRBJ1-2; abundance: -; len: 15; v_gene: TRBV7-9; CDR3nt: TGTGCCAGCAGCTTCGGTGTCAGGGCAGACTATGGCTACACCTTC; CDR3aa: CASSFGVRADYGYTF
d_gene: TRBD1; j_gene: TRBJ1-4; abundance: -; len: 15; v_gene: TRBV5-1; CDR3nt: TGCGCCAGCAGCCTAACAGGGGGAGATAATGAAAAACTGTTTTTT; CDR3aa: CASSLTGGDNEKLFF
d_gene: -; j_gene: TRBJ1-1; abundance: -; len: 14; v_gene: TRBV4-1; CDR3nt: TGCGCCAGCAGCCAATCTTGGAGGGACACTGAAGCTTTCTTT; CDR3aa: CASSQSWRDTEAFF
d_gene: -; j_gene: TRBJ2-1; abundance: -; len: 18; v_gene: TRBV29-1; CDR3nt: TGCAGCACAACCGGCCCTATAAAGCGGGCGATCTCCTACAATGAGCAGTTCTTC; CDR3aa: CSTTGPIKRAISYNEQFF
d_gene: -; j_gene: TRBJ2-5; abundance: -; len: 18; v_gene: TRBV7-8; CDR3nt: TGTGCCAGCAGCTTAGCGCGGGTGGTCGGGGTGTCGGGAGAGACCCAGTACTTC; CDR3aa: CASSLARVVGVSGETQYF
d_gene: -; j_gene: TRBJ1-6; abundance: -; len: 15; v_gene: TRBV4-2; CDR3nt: TGTGCCAGCAGCCAAGGACCGGGTTATAATTCACCCCTCCACTTT; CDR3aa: CASSQGPGYNSPLHF
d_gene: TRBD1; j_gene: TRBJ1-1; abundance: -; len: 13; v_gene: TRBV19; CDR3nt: TGTGCCAGTAGTATACAGGGGGCCACTGAAGCTTTCTTT; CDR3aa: CASSIQGATEAFF
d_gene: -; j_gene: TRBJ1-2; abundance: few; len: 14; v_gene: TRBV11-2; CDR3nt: TGTGCCAGCAGACAGGGTGGCCGACAATATGGCTACACCTTC; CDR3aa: CASRQGGRQYGYTF
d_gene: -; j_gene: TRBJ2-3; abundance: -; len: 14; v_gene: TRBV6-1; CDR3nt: TGTGCCAGTGGACAGCGAGGGAGCACAGATACGCAGTATTTT; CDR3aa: CASGQRGSTDTQYF